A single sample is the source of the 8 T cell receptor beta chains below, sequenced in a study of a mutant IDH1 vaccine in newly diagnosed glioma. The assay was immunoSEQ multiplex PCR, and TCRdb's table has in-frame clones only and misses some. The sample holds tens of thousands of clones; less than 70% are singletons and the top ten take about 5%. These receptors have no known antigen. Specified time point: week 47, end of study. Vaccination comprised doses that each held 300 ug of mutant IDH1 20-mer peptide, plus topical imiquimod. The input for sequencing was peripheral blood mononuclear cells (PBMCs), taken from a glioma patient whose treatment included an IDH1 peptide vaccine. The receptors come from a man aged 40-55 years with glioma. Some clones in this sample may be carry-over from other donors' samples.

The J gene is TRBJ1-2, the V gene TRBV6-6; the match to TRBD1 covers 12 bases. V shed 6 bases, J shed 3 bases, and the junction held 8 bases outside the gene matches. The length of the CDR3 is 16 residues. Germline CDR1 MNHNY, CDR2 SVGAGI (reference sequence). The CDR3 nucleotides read TGTGCCAGCAGAAATGCCGGGACAGGGGGCGACTATGGCTACACCTTC. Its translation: CASRNAGTGGDYGYTF.

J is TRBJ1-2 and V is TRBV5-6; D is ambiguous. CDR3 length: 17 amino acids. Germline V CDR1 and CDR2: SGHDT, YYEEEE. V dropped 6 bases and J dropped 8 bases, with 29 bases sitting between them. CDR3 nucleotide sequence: TGTGCCAGCAATCAGGAGGTGACGGACTCAGAAGAATGGGGCTACACCTTC. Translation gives CASNQEVTDSEEWGYTF.

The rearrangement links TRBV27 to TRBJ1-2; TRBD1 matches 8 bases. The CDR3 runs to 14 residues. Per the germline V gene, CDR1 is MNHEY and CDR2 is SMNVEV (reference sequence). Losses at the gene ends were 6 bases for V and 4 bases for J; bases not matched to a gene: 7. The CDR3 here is CASSLGQAFYGYTF. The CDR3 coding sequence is TGTGCCAGCAGCTTGGGACAGGCCTTCTATGGCTACACCTTC.

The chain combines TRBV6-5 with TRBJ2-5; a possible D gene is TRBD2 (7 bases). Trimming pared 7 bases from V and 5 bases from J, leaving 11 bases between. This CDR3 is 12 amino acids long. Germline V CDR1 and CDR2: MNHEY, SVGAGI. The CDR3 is CASKGGRETQYF. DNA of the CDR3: TGTGCCAGCAAGGGGGGGCGGGAGACCCAGTACTTC.

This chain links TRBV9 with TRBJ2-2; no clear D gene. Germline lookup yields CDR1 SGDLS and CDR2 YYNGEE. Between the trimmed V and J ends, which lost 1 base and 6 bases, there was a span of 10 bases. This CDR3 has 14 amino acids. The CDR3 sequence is CASSVLVISGELFF. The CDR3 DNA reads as TGTGCCAGCAGCGTACTAGTGATATCCGGGGAGCTGTTTTTT. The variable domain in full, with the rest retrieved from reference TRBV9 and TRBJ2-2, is DSGVTQTPKHLITATGQRVTLRCSPRSGDLSVYWYQQSLDQGLQFLIQYYNGEERAKGNILERFSAQQFPDLHSELNLSSLELGDSALYFCASSVLVISGELFFGEGSRLTVL.

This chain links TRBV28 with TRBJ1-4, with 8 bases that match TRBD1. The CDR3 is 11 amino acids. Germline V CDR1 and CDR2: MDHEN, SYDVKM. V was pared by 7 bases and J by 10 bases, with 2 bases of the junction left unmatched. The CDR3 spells CASKGQGKLFF. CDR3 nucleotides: TGTGCCAGCAAAGGACAGGGAAAACTGTTTTTT.

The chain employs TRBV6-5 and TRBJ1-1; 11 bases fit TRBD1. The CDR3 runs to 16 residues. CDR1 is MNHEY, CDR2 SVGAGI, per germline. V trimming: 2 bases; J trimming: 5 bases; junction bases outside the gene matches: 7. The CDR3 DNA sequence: TGTGCCAGCAGTTACACCCGGACAGGGGGCCGGACTGAAGCTTTCTTT. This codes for CASSYTRTGGRTEAFF.

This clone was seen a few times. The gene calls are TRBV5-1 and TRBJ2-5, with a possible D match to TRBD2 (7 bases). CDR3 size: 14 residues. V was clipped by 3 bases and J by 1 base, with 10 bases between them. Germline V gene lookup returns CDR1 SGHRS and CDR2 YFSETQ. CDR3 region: CASSWGGLQETQYF. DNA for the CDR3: TGCGCCAGCAGCTGGGGGGGGCTCCAAGAGACCCAGTACTTC. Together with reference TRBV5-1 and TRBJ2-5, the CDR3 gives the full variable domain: KAGVTQTPRYLIKTRGQQVTLSCSPISGHRSVSWYQQTPGQGLQFLFEYFSETQRNKGNFPGRFSGRQFSNSRSEMNVSTLELGDSALYLCASSWGGLQETQYFGPGTRLLVL.